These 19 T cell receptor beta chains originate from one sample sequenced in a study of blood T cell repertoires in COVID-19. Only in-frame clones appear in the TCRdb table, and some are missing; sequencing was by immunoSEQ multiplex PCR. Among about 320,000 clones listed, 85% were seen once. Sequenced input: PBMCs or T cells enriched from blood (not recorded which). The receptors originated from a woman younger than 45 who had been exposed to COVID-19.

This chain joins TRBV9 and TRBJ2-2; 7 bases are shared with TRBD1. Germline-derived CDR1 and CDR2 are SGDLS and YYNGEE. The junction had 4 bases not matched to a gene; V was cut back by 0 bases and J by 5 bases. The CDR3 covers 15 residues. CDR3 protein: CASSVVAGGTGELFF. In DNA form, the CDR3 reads TGTGCCAGCAGCGTAGTGGCAGGGGGTACCGGGGAGCTGTTTTTT.

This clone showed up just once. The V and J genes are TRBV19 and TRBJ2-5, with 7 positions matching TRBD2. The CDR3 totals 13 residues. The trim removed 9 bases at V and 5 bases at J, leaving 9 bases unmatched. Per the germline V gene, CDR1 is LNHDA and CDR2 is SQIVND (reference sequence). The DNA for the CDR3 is TGTGCCAGCTCGGAAGGCGGGGGTGAGACCCAGTACTTC. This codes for CASSEGGGETQYF.

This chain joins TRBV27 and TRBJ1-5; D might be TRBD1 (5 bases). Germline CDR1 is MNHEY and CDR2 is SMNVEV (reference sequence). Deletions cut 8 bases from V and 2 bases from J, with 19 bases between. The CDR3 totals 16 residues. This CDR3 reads CASRLGGGGGNQPQHF. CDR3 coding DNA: TGTGCCAGCCGCCTTGGGGGAGGCGGCGGCAATCAGCCCCAGCATTTT.

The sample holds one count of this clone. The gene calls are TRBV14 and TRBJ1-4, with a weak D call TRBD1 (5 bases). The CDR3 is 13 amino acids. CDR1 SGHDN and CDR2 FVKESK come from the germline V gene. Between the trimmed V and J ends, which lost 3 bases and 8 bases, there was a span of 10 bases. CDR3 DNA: TGTGCCAGCAGCCAGGTGACAGCGGAAAAACTGTTTTTT. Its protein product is CASSQVTAEKLFF.

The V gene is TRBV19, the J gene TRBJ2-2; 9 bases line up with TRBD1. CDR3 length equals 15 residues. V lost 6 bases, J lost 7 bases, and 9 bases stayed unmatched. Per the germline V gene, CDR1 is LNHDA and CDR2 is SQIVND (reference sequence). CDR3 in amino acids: CASSAGTGLVGELFF. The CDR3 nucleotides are TGTGCCAGTAGCGCCGGGACAGGGTTGGTCGGGGAGCTGTTTTTT.

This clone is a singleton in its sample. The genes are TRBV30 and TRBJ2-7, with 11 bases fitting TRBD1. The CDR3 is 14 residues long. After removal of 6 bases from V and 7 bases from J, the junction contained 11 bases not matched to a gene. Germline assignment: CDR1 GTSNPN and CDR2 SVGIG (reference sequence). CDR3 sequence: CACTPGQGAGEQYF. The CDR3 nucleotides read TGTGCCTGTACCCCAGGACAGGGGGCAGGGGAGCAGTACTTC.

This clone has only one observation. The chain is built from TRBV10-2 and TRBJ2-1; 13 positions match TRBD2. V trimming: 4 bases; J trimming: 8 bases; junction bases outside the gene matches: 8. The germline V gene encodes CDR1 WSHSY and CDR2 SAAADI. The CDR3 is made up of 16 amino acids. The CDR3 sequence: CASSAPGLAGLDEQFF. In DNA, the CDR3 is TGCGCCAGCAGTGCACCGGGACTAGCGGGATTAGATGAGCAGTTCTTC.

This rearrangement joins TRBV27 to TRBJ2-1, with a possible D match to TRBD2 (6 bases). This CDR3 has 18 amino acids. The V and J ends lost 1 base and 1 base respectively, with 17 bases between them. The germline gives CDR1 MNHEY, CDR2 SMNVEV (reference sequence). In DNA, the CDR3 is TGTGCCAGCAGTTTATTATCCGCCGCGGGAACTTCCTACAATGAGCAGTTCTTC. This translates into CASSLLSAAGTSYNEQFF.

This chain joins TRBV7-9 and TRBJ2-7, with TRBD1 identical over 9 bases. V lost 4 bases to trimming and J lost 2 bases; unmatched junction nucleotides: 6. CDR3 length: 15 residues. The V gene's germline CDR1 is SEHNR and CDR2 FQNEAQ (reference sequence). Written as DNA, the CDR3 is TGTGCCAGCAGCTCGTGGGACAGGGTAGCCTACGAGCAGTACTTC. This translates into CASSSWDRVAYEQYF.

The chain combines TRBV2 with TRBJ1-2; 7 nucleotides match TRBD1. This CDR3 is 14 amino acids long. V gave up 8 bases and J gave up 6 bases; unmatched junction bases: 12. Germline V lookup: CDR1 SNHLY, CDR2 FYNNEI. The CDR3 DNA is TGTGCCAGCCGACTCGCGACAGGGATGAATGGCTACACCTTC. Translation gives CASRLATGMNGYTF. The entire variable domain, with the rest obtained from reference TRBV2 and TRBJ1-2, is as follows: EPEVTQTPSHQVTQMGQEVILRCVPISNHLYFYWYRQILGQKVEFLVSFYNNEISEKSEIFDDQFSVERPDGSNFTLKIRSTKLEDSAMYFCASRLATGMNGYTFGSGTRLTVV.

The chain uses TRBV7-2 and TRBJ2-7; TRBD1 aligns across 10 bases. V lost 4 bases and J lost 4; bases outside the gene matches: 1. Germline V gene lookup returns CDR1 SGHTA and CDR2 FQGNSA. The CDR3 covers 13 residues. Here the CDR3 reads CASSSDRGYEQYF. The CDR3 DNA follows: TGTGCCAGCAGCTCGGACAGGGGGTACGAGCAGTACTTC. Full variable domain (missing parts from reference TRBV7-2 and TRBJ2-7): GAGVSQSPSNKVTEKGKDVELRCDPISGHTALYWYRQSLGQGLEFLIYFQGNSAPDKSGLPSDRFSAERTGGSVSTLTIQRTQQEDSAVYLCASSSDRGYEQYFGPGTRLTVT.

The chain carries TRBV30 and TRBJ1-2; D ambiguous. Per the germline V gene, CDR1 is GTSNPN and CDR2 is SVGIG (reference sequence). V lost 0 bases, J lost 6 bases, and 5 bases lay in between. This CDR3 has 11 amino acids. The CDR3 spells CAWSVYDGYTF. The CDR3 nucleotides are TGTGCCTGGAGTGTTTATGATGGCTACACCTTC.

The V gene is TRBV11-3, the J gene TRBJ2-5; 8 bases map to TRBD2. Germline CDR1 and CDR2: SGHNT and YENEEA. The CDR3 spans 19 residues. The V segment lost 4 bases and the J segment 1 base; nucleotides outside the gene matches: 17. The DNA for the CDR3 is TGTGCCAGCAGCTCTCCCCGGCTAGCGGGTATGTTGGGCCAAGAGACCCAGTACTTC. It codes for CASSSPRLAGMLGQETQYF.

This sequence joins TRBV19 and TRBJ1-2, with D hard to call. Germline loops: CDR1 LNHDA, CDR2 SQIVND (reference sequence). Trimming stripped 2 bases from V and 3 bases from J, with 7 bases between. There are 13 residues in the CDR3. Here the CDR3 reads CASSILGDYGYTF. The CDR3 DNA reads TGTGCCAGTAGTATACTTGGAGACTATGGCTACACCTTC.

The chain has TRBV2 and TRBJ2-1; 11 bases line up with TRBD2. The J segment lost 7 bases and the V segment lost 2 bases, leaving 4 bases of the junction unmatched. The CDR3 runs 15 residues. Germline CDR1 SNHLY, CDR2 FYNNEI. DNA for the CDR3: TGTGCCAGCAGTGAAAGGGCTAGCGGGAGGAATGAGCAGTTCTTC. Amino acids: CASSERASGRNEQFF.

Here the CDR3 reads CASSLGGGQTYEQYF. The DNA of the CDR3 is TGTGCCAGCAGTCTCGGAGGGGGCCAAACCTACGAGCAGTACTTC. The chain joins TRBV28 to TRBJ2-7; weak D call: TRBD1 (7 bases). Trimming took off 5 bases at V and 2 bases at J, with 16 bases between the two ends. CDR3 size: 15 residues. Germline V gene sequence: CDR1 MDHEN, CDR2 SYDVKM.

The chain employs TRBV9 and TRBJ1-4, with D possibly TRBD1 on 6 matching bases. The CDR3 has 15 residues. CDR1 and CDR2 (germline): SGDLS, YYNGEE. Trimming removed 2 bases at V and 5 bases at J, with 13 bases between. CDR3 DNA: TGTGCCAGCAGCGTTGGCGGCAGGGGAAATGAAAAACTGTTTTTT. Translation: CASSVGGRGNEKLFF.

The CDR3 bases are TGTGCCAGCAGCCCCCCAACAGGGTTAACCTACGAGCAGTACTTC. It is translated as CASSPPTGLTYEQYF. The chain combines TRBV28 with TRBJ2-7; tentatively, D is TRBD1 (6 bases). There are 15 residues in the CDR3. Per germline, CDR1 MDHEN and CDR2 SYDVKM. V was shortened by 6 bases and J by 2 bases, with 17 bases between the two germline ends.

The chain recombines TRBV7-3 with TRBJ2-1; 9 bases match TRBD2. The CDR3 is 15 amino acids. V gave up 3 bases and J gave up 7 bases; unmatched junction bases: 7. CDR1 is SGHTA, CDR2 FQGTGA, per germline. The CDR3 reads CASSFSGSRRNEQFF. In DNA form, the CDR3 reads TGTGCCAGCAGCTTTAGCGGGAGTCGGAGAAATGAGCAGTTCTTC.